This passage covers 16 T cell receptor beta chains from one sample sequenced in a study of cytomegalovirus exposure and HLA in healthy donors. Primers included in the PCR were 60 Vbeta and 13 Jbeta primers. Profiled with immunoSEQ multiplex PCR; TCRdb holds only in-frame clones, not every one. The data contain 110,000 to 150,000 clones, more than 9.5% of them singletons. Material for sequencing was PBMCs. These receptors came from a man over 45 in good health and CMV-seronegative.

The genes are TRBV6-5 and TRBJ2-2; 9 positions agree with TRBD1. In germline, CDR1 is MNHEY, CDR2 SVGAGI. The CDR3 runs to 16 residues. V dropped 1 base and J dropped 2; count of bases not matched to a gene: 2. The CDR3 reads CASSYFTGGNTGELFF. The CDR3 DNA reads as TGTGCCAGCAGTTACTTTACAGGGGGCAACACCGGGGAGCTGTTTTTT.

This clone was detected a few times. The chain combines TRBV11-2 with TRBJ2-1, with 7 bases aligning to TRBD2. Trimming cost V 2 bases and J 6 bases; bases outside gene matches: 10. Germline lookup yields CDR1 SGHAT and CDR2 FQNNGV. The CDR3 is 16 residues long. The CDR3 region has the DNA TGTGCCAGCAGCTTACGCAGCGGGGAGGGTCCCAATGAGCAGTTCTTC. It specifies CASSLRSGEGPNEQFF.

This clone has more than one count but fewer than ten. The chain couples TRBV29-1 to TRBJ2-7; D is possibly TRBD1 (5 bases). Per germline, CDR1 SQVTM and CDR2 ANQGSEA. This CDR3 has 13 amino acids. Trimming pared 7 bases from V and 2 bases from J, leaving 15 bases between. CDR3 in DNA: TGCAGCGCCCAGTTGGCAGGGACCTACGAGCAGTACTTC. Amino acid sequence: CSAQLAGTYEQYF.

This clone has just a few counts. This chain connects TRBV4-1 to TRBJ1-1; D possibly corresponds to TRBD1 (6 bases). V lost 3 bases and J 6 bases, leaving 14 bases between the germline ends. Germline V lookup: CDR1 MGHRA, CDR2 YSYEKL. This CDR3 has 14 residues. CDR3 sequence reads: CASSHPTGSAEAFF. The DNA for the CDR3 is TGCGCCAGCAGCCATCCTACAGGGTCGGCTGAAGCTTTCTTT.

A word on this clone: Other DNA sequences in the same sample also yield this CDR3. The chain has TRBV19 and TRBJ1-4; 7 nucleotides align to TRBD1. The V segment lost 5 bases and the J segment 7 bases; nucleotides outside the gene matches: 10. The CDR3 contains 15 residues. Germline values: CDR1 LNHDA, CDR2 SQIVND (reference sequence). The CDR3 loop reads CASSSQTGRTEKLFF. CDR3 bases: TGTGCCAGTAGTTCACAGACAGGGAGGACTGAAAAACTGTTTTTT.

This clone was observed a handful of times. The chain carries TRBV27 and TRBJ1-5; tentative D call: TRBD1 (6 bases). Trimming cost V 8 bases and J 3 bases, with 17 bases left between them. The CDR3 has 15 amino acids. Per germline, CDR1 MNHEY and CDR2 SMNVEV (reference sequence). DNA for the CDR3: TGTGCCAGCGGACCCTTACAGGGTGCCAATCAGCCCCAGCATTTT. The encoded protein is CASGPLQGANQPQHF.

The CDR3: CASSFGQSSYEQYF. DNA of the CDR3: TGCGCCAGCAGCTTCGGACAGAGCTCCTACGAGCAGTACTTC. The chain employs TRBV5-1 and TRBJ2-7; D possibly corresponds to TRBD1 (6 bases). V lost 2 bases and J lost 0, with 9 bases in between. The CDR3 spans 14 residues. CDR1 is SGHRS and CDR2 is YFSETQ in the germline V gene.

In this sample, this clone turned up a few times. The rearrangement uses TRBV2 and TRBJ2-2; 9 positions agree with TRBD1. The germline V gene encodes CDR1 SNHLY and CDR2 FYNNEI. With 9 bases clipped from V and 6 bases from J, the junction kept 5 bases outside the gene matches. The CDR3 extends over 13 amino acids. CDR3 residues: CASHGTGPGELFF. CDR3 nucleotides: TGTGCCAGTCACGGGACAGGGCCCGGGGAGCTGTTTTTT.

The table lists this clone with a few counts. The chain joins TRBV5-1 to TRBJ1-2; a weak D match, TRBD1 (6 bases). This CDR3 is 16 amino acids long. V was shortened by 6 bases and J by 0 bases, with 18 bases between the two germline ends. Germline CDR1 and CDR2: SGHRS and YFSETQ. The CDR3 sequence: CASTTLGDTSNYGYTF. The CDR3 region has the DNA TGCGCCAGCACCACTCTTGGGGACACCTCTAACTATGGCTACACCTTC.

The rearrangement joins TRBV30 to TRBJ2-3; perhaps TRBD1 as D (6 bases). CDR1 GTSNPN and CDR2 SVGIG come from the germline V gene (reference sequence). The ends were cut back, 2 bases at V and 0 bases at J, with 9 bases in the middle. The CDR3 runs 14 residues. CDR3 protein: CAWSKGQSTDTQYF. DNA for the CDR3: TGTGCCTGGAGTAAGGGACAAAGCACAGATACGCAGTATTTT.

CDR3 DNA sequence: TGTGCCAGTAGCGCCCCCGACAGAAACACTGAAGCTTTCTTT. As protein: CASSAPDRNTEAFF. The chain is built from TRBV19 and TRBJ1-1; possibly TRBD1 for D (5 bases). CDR3 length: 14 residues. Germline values: CDR1 LNHDA, CDR2 SQIVND (reference sequence). The ends were cut back, 6 bases at V and 2 bases at J, with 13 bases in the middle. Looking up the rest from reference TRBV19 and TRBJ1-1 gives the full variable domain: DGGITQSPKYLFRKEGQNVTLSCEQNLNHDAMYWYRQDPGQGLRLIYYSQIVNDFQKGDIAEGYSVSREKKESFPLTVTSAQKNPTAFYLCASSAPDRNTEAFFGQGTRLTVV.

This chain links TRBV7-9 with TRBJ1-1; 11 nucleotides match TRBD1. The V gene end was trimmed by 5 bases and the J gene end by 8 bases; junction bases not matched to a gene: 7. Germline V CDR1 and CDR2: SEHNR, FQNEAQ (reference sequence). The CDR3 loop spans 14 amino acids. CDR3 sequence (DNA): TGTGCCAGCAGCAGGACAGGGGGCGATCCCGAAGCTTTCTTT. This encodes CASSRTGGDPEAFF.

The sample holds a few counts of this clone. The rearrangement joins TRBV28 to TRBJ2-7; the match to TRBD1 covers 7 bases. The V segment lost 6 bases and the J segment 1 base; nucleotides outside the gene matches: 0. Germline V lookup: CDR1 MDHEN, CDR2 SYDVKM. The CDR3 extends over 12 amino acids. CDR3 sequence reads: CASRTGSYEQYF. The CDR3 nucleotides read TGTGCCAGCAGGACAGGGTCCTACGAGCAGTACTTC.

This clone has just a few counts. Its ends do not fully match the called genes, so a read error is possible. The CDR3 bases are TGTGCCAGCAGTAACTACGATGAGCAGTTCTTC. Its translation: CASSNYDEQFF. V gene TRBV27 combines with J gene TRBJ2-1; D is ambiguous. The CDR3 is 11 residues long. CDR1 and CDR2 from the germline V gene are MNHEY and SMNVEV (reference sequence).

The sample holds a few counts of this clone. The conserved closing phenylalanine or tryptophan is absent in this CDR3, likely reflecting a read error. The rearrangement links TRBV9 to TRBJ2-3; no definite D call. Germline V gives CDR1 SGDLS, CDR2 YYNGEE. With 3 bases removed from V and 3 bases from J, the gap between germline ends came to 2 bases. The CDR3 covers 11 residues. The CDR3 spells CASSATDTQYV. CDR3 DNA sequence: TGTGCCAGCAGCGCTACAGATACGCAGTATGTT.

A few counts support this clone. V gene TRBV5-1 combines with J gene TRBJ1-3; D possibly corresponds to TRBD1 (5 bases). CDR1 is SGHRS, CDR2 YFSETQ, per germline. This CDR3 has 15 residues. V gave up 4 bases and J gave up 0 bases, with 11 bases separating them. DNA of the CDR3: TGCGCCAGCAGCCCACGGGGGAACTCTGGAAACACCATATATTTT. It is translated as CASSPRGNSGNTIYF.